The present T cell receptor (beta chain) was sequenced within a study of cytomegalovirus exposure and HLA in healthy donors. V shed 3 bases and J 6 bases; nucleotides not matched to a gene: 1. Germline-derived CDR1 and CDR2 are SNHLY and FYNNEI. The CDR3 is made up of 14 amino acids. The PCR was carried out with 60 Vbeta primers and 13 Jbeta primers. Produced via immunoSEQ multiplex PCR; TCRdb's table is partial and in-frame only. The data contain 110,000 to 150,000 clones, 75% of them singletons. This sequence originates from a man aged 30 to 45 in good health and CMV-seronegative. The chain uses TRBV2 and TRBJ2-2; the match to TRBD2 covers 10 bases. Sequencing was performed on PBMCs. Written as DNA, the CDR3 is TGTGCCAGCAGTGAGGGGACTAGCGCCGGGGAGCTGTTTTTT. It yields the protein CASSEGTSAGELFF.